This T cell receptor beta chain was sequenced during a study of T cells after yellow fever vaccination. CDR3 length equals 16 residues. Germline V CDR1 and CDR2: MNHEY, SVGAGI. V lost 0 bases and J 5 bases, leaving 14 bases between the germline ends. This clonotype has more than one count but fewer than ten. TCRdb analysed the 5' RACE reads with MiXCR anew, one entry per CDR3 protein. The data show about 430,000 distinct CDR3 sequences, roughly 20% seen once. The receptor's source is a man aged 18 to 30 who received the YFV17D yellow fever vaccine. V is TRBV6-5 and J is TRBJ2-4; the D is unclear. This sample comprised PBMCs, obtained before the yellow fever booster vaccination. Here the CDR3 reads CASSYSKSWAQNIQYF. The CDR3 nucleotides read TGTGCCAGCAGTTACTCGAAGTCGTGGGCCCAAAACATTCAGTACTTC.